This TCR beta chain was identified during a study of PD-1 blockade in mismatch repair-deficient tumors. As for the study in general: Enrolled about 2012-2016, patients had progressing, pretreated mismatch repair-deficient cancers of about a dozen types.

The study's findings and limits: Tumor-resident clones, often undetectable pretreatment in blood, expanded then contracted after pembrolizumab.

CDR1 is DFQATT and CDR2 is SNEGSKA in the germline V gene (reference sequence). V was clipped by 4 bases and J by 8 bases; unmatched bases: 4. CDR3 length equals 11 residues. All patients were mismatch repair deficient, assessed by either PCR or immunohistochemistry. A few pembrolizumab responders had their TCRs sequenced. The repertoire was sequenced with immunoSEQ multiplex PCR; TCRdb's copy has only in-frame clones and lacks some. This sample carries 13,000 to 15,000 clones, 84% of them seen once, and the ten largest clones take over 1.5%. This clone was recorded once. Its target is unknown. The source was PBMCs, collected less than 15 weeks after starting pembrolizumab. This clonotype was obtained from an adult with mismatch repair-deficient cancer. The gene calls are TRBV20-1 and TRBJ1-2; 7 positions agree with TRBD1. The CDR3 nucleotides read TGCAGTGCTAACAGGGGCGAAGGCTACACCTTC. Translation gives CSANRGEGYTF.